Listed below are T cell receptor beta chains from one sample, sequenced in a study of T cell repertoires in cytomegalovirus infection. TCRdb analysed the reads with MiXCR anew, one entry per CDR3 protein. The sample has 150,000 to 200,000 distinct CDR3 sequences, around 15% seen once; the top ten hold over 20%. The sequencing sample was made of PBMCs. The receptors derive from a human donor in good health (CMV status not recorded). Some clones in this sample may be carry-over from other donors' samples. The CDR3 runs from the conserved cysteine through the conserved F or W. Each record gives: V gene, J gene, clone size, D gene, CDR3 DNA, CDR3 protein. A D gene is named only where the DNA matches it firmly. A row's size may be missing; if present it is once, few, many or a size class.

TRBV7-2	TRBJ2-2	many	-	TGTGCCAGCAGCTTAGTAGCGGTCGGGGAGCTGTTTTTT	CASSLVAVGELFF
TRBV9	TRBJ1-1	-	-	TGTGCCAGCAGCGTAGGGCAGGCAGGGCTTAAGGACACTGAAGCTTTCTTT	CASSVGQAGLKDTEAFF
TRBV12-3/TRBV12-4	TRBJ2-5	once	TRBD2	TGTGCCAGCAGTTTAGTTAGCGGGAATATAGAAGAGACCCAGTACTTC	CASSLVSGNIEETQYF
TRBV7-2	TRBJ1-2	many	TRBD1	TGTGCCAGCAGCTCGTTAATATCTGACAGGGTGCATGGCTACACCTTC	CASSSLISDRVHGYTF
TRBV5-4	TRBJ2-1	-	TRBD2	TGTGCCAGCAGTTCCGGACTAGCTTTAACCCTCAATGAGCAGTTCTTC	CASSSGLALTLNEQFF
TRBV19	TRBJ2-1	-	-	TGTGCCAGTAGTATAGGTGGCGGGATCTTTAACAATGAGCAGTTCTTC	CASSIGGGIFNNEQFF
TRBV6-2/TRBV6-3	TRBJ2-6	-	-	TGTGCCAGCAGGCTCCCTGGGGCCAACGTCCTGACTTTC	CASRLPGANVLTF
TRBV7-9	TRBJ1-3	many	-	TGTGCCAGCGAAGATGTTGGAAACACCATATATTTT	CASEDVGNTIYF
TRBV7-9	TRBJ2-7	few	TRBD1	TGTGCCAGCAGCGGGCAATCGGGACAGGCTCGGGAGCAGTACTTC	CASSGQSGQAREQYF
TRBV5-5	TRBJ1-4	few	TRBD1	TGTGCCAGCAGCTCACCGGGACAGGGTTATGAAAAACTGTTTTTT	CASSSPGQGYEKLFF
TRBV6-1	TRBJ1-1	many	-	TGTGCCATTTCGTGGGCCGAGGGGACTGAAGCTTTCTTT	CAISWAEGTEAFF
TRBV7-2	TRBJ1-2	many	-	TGTGCCAGCAGCTTAGTTTCTACGGGACGCGGCTACACCTTC	CASSLVSTGRGYTF
TRBV7-9	TRBJ1-5	few	-	TGTGCCAGCAGCTTAGGGGAGCTTAGCAATCAGCCCCAGCATTTT	CASSLGELSNQPQHF
TRBV29-1	TRBJ2-1	few	TRBD2	TGCAGCAGTCGGGTAGCGGGCTACAATGAGCAGTTCTTC	CSSRVAGYNEQFF
TRBV29-1	TRBJ2-2	few	-	TGCAGCGTTGTTGGGGGGACAGCCAACACCGGGGAGCTGTTTTTT	CSVVGGTANTGELFF
TRBV29-1	TRBJ2-7	-	-	TGCAGCGGGGGGAGCGGCGCGGGCTACGAGCAGTACTTC	CSGGSGAGYEQYF
TRBV7-2	TRBJ2-6	many	-	TGTGCCAGCAGCTTAGTTGGGACCAACGTCCTGACTTTC	CASSLVGTNVLTF
TRBV7-2	TRBJ1-6	many	-	TGTGCCAGCAGCTTTACGATAGGACGGACCAATTCACCCCTCCACTTT	CASSFTIGRTNSPLHF
TRBV11-1	TRBJ1-2	-	TRBD1	TGTGCCAGCAGCTACGGACAGGGGGGTTATTATGGCTACACCTTC	CASSYGQGGYYGYTF
TRBV7-2	TRBJ1-5	many	TRBD1	TGTGCCAGCAGCTTAGGACAGGGGCGAGTCGGCCAGCCCCAGCATTTT	CASSLGQGRVGQPQHF
TRBV5-6	TRBJ1-2	-	-	TGTGCCAGCAGTCCGGACCTCCAACAGTGGAGCTATGGCTACACCTTC	CASSPDLQQWSYGYTF
TRBV6-5	TRBJ2-2	-	-	TGTGCCAGGACTCGGGACTTACTCACCGGGGAGCTGTTTTTT	CARTRDLLTGELFF
TRBV5-1	TRBJ2-3	-	TRBD1	TGCGCCAGCAGCTTACAGGGGCTCACAGATACGCAGTATTTT	CASSLQGLTDTQYF
TRBV7-9	TRBJ1-5	many	-	TGTGCCAGCAGCCGAGGAACCCGAGAAGGCTATAGCAATCAGCCCCAGCATTTT	CASSRGTREGYSNQPQHF
TRBV4-3	TRBJ2-7	few	-	TGCGCCAGCAGCCAAGATTGGAGAGGGCTGCGCGAGCAGTACTTC	CASSQDWRGLREQYF